This TCR beta chain was sequenced in a study of blood T cell repertoires in COVID-19. Study context: Sources were T cells, B-cell-depleted T cells, or PBMCs; the material itself was cDNA or gDNA.

Some clones are missing from TCRdb's copy, which holds only in-frame ones; the method was immunoSEQ multiplex PCR. The table has approximately 22,000 clones, roughly 94% seen once; the top ten hold 30% to 40%. The germline V gene has CDR1 SGHRS and CDR2 YFSETQ. The germline V and J ends were trimmed by 7 bases and 0 bases, with 17 bases remaining between them. This CDR3 is built from 15 residues. This clonotype was sampled from a man between 65 and 85 years old with active COVID-19. The chain joins TRBV5-1 to TRBJ2-7; perhaps TRBD1 as D (6 bases). The source material was peripheral blood. CDR3 sequence (DNA): TGCGCCAGCCGTAGACAGGTTACTAGCTCCTACGAGCAGTACTTC. This encodes CASRRQVTSSYEQYF. Combining the CDR3 with reference TRBV5-1 and TRBJ2-7 gives the whole variable domain KAGVTQTPRYLIKTRGQQVTLSCSPISGHRSVSWYQQTPGQGLQFLFEYFSETQRNKGNFPGRFSGRQFSNSRSEMNVSTLELGDSALYLCASRRQVTSSYEQYFGPGTRLTVT.